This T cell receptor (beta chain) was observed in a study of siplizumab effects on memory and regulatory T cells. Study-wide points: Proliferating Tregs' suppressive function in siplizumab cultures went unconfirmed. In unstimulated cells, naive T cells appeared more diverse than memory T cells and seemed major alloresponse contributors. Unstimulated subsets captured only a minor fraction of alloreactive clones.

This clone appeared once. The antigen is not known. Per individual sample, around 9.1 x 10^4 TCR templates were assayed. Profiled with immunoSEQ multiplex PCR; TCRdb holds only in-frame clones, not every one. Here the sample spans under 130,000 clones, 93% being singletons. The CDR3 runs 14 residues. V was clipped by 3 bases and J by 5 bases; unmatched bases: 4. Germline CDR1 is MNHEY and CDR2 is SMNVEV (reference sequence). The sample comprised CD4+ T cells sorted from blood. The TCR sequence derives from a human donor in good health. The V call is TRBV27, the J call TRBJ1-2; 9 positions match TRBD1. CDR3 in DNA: TGTGCCAGCAGTTTCCGGGACAGGGATTATGGCTACACCTTC. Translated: CASSFRDRDYGYTF.